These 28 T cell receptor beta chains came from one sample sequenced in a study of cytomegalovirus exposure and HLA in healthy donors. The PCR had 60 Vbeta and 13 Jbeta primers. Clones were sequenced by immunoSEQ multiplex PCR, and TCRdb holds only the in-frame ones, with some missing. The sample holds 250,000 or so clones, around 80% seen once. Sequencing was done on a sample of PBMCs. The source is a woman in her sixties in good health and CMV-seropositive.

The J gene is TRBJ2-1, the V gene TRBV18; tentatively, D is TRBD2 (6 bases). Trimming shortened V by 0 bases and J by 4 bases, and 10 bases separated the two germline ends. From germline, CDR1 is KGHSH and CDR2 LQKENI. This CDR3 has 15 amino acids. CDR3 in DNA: TGTGCCAGCTCACCACCGAGTCGGGGGTACAATGAGCAGTTCTTC. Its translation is CASSPPSRGYNEQFF.

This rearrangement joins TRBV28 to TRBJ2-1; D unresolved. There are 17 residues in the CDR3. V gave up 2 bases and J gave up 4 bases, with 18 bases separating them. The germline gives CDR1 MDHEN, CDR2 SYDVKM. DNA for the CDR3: TGTGCCAGCAGTTTACACCGCGGCCCGCGAATTTACAATGAGCAGTTCTTC. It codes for CASSLHRGPRIYNEQFF.

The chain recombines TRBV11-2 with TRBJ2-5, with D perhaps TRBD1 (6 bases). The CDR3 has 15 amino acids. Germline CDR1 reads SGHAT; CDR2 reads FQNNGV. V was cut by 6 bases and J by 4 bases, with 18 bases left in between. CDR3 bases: TGTGCCAGCAGTTCCCTCAGGGGAAGGGTAGAGACCCAGTACTTC. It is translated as CASSSLRGRVETQYF.

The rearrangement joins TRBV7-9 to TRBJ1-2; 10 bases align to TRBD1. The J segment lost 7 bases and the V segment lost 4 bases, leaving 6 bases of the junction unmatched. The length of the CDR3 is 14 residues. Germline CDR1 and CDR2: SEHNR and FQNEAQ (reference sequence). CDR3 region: CASSSPGQGSGYTF. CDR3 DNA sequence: TGTGCCAGCAGCTCTCCGGGACAGGGGTCTGGCTACACCTTC.

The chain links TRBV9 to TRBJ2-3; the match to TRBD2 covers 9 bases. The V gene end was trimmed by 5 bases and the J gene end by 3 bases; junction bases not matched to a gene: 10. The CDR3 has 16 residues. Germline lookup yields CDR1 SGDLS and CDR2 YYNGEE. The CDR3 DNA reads TGTGCCAGCAGTTTTAGCGGGAGTGGTTCAACAGATACGCAGTATTTT. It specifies CASSFSGSGSTDTQYF.

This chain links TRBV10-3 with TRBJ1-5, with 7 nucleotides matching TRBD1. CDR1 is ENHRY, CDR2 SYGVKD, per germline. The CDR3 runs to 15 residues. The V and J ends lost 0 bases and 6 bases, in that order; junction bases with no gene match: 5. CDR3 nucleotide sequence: TGTGCCATCAGTGAGTCACAGGGGTCAGTTCAGCCCCAGCATTTT. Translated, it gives CAISESQGSVQPQHF.

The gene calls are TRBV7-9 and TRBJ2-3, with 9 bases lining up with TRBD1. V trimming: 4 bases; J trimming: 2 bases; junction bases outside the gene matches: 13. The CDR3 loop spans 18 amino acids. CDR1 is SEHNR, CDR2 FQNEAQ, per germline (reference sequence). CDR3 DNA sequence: TGTGCCAGCAGCTCCCGGCCGGGACAGGGAAGTAACACAGATACGCAGTATTTT. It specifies CASSSRPGQGSNTDTQYF. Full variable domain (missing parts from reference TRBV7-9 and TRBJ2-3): DTGVSQNPRHKITKRGQNVTFRCDPISEHNRLYWYRQTLGQGPEFLTYFQNEAQLEKSRLLSDRFSAERPKGSFSTLEIQRTEQGDSAMYLCASSSRPGQGSNTDTQYFGPGTRLTVL.

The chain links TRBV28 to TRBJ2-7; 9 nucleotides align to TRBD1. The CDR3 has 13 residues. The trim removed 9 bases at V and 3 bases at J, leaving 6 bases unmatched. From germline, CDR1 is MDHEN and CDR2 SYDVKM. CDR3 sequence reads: CASGTGPYYEQYF. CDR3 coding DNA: TGTGCCAGTGGGACAGGGCCCTACTACGAGCAGTACTTC.

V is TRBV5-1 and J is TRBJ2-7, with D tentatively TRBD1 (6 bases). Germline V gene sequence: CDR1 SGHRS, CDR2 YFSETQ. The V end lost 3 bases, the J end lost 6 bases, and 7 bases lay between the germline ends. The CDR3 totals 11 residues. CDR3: CASSWGPEQYF. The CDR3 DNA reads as TGCGCCAGCAGCTGGGGGCCCGAGCAGTACTTC. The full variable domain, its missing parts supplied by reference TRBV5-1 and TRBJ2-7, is KAGVTQTPRYLIKTRGQQVTLSCSPISGHRSVSWYQQTPGQGLQFLFEYFSETQRNKGNFPGRFSGRQFSNSRSEMNVSTLELGDSALYLCASSWGPEQYFGPGTRLTVT.

The CDR3 protein is CASSFAGGGIEQFF. The CDR3 coding sequence is TGTGCCAGCAGCTTCGCGGGGGGAGGTATTGAGCAGTTCTTC. The genes are TRBV5-4 and TRBJ2-1, with 8 bases that match TRBD2. CDR3 length equals 14 residues. Germline assignment: CDR1 SGHNT and CDR2 YYREEE (reference sequence). The V segment lost 2 bases and the J segment 9 bases; nucleotides outside the gene matches: 7.

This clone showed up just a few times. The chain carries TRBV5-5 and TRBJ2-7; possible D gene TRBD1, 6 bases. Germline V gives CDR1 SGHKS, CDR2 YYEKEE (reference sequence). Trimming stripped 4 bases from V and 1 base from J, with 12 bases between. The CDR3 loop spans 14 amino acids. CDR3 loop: CASSALTGSYEQYF. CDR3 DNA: TGTGCCAGCAGCGCCCTAACAGGGTCCTACGAGCAGTACTTC.

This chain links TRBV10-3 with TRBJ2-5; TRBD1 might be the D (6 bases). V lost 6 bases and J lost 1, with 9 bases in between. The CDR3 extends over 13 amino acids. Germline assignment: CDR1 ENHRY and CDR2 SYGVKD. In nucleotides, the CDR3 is TGTGCCATCAGGGGACATACCCAAGAGACCCAGTACTTC. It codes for CAIRGHTQETQYF.

The chain's CDR3 is CASSPSGTSGRAHEQYF. The DNA for the CDR3 is TGTGCCAGCAGTCCCTCCGGGACTAGCGGGAGGGCCCACGAGCAGTACTTC. The chain carries TRBV27 and TRBJ2-7; TRBD2 matches 16 bases. The germline V gene has CDR1 MNHEY and CDR2 SMNVEV (reference sequence). The CDR3 consists of 17 residues. With V trimmed by 5 bases and J by 5 bases, 9 bases remained unmatched.

This chain's CDR3 is CSAEVGETQYF. The CDR3 nucleotides are TGCAGTGCCGAGGTTGGGGAGACCCAGTACTTC. This chain links TRBV20-1 with TRBJ2-5; D is unresolved. Germline V gene sequence: CDR1 DFQATT, CDR2 SNEGSKA (reference sequence). This CDR3 has 11 amino acids. Deletions cut 6 bases from V and 5 bases from J, with 10 bases between.

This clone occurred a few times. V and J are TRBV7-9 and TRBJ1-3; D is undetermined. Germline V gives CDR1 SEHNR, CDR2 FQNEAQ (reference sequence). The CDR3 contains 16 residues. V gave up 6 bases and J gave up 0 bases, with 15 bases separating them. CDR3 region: CASSQAKLISGNTIYF. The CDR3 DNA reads TGTGCCAGCAGTCAGGCGAAGTTAATCTCTGGAAACACCATATATTTT.

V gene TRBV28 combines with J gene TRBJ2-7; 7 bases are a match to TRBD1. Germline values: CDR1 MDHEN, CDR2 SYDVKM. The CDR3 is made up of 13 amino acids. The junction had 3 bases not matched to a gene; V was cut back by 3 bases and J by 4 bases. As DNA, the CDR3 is TGTGCCAGCAGTTTGATACAGGGGTACGAGCAGTACTTC. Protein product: CASSLIQGYEQYF.

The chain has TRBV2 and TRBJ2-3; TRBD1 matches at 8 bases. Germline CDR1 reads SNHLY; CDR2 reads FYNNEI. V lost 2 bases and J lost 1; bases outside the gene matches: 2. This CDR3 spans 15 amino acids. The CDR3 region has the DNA TGTGCCAGCAGTGAACAGGGGGCGGGCACAGATACGCAGTATTTT. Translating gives CASSEQGAGTDTQYF.

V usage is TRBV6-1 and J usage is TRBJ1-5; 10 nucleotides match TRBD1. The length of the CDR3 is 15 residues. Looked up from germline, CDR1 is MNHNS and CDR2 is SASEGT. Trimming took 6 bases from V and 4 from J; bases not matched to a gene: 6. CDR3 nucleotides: TGTGCCAGCAGCTACCGGGACAGGGGTAATCAGCCCCAGCATTTT. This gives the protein CASSYRDRGNQPQHF.

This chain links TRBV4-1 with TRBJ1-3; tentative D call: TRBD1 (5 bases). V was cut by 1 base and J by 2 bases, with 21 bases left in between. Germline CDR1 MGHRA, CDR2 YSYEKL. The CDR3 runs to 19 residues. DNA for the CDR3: TGCGCCAGCAGCCAAGCCCCTGTGGGGGGACTTGCCACTGGAAACACCATATATTTT. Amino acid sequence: CASSQAPVGGLATGNTIYF.

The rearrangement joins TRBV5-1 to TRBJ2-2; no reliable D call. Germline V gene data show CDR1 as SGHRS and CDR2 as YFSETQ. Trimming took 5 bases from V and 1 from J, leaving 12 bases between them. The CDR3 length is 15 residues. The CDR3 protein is CASRPIGVNTGELFF. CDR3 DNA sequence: TGCGCCAGCAGACCCATCGGAGTGAACACCGGGGAGCTGTTTTTT.

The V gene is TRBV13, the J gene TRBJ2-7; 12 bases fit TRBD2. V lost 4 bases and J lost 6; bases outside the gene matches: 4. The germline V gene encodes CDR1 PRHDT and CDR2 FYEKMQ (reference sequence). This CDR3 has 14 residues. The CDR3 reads CASSSSGRAAEQYF. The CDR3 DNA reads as TGTGCCAGCAGCTCTAGCGGGAGGGCGGCCGAGCAGTACTTC.

As DNA, the CDR3 is TGTGCCAGCAGCCCTTTCATGGGGCCATCCACCTACGAGCAGTACTTC. Amino acid sequence: CASSPFMGPSTYEQYF. This chain joins TRBV7-9 and TRBJ2-7; D perhaps matches TRBD1 (5 bases). The CDR3 runs to 16 residues. Trimming left V 5 bases short and J 2 bases short, with 19 bases between. Germline V lookup: CDR1 SEHNR, CDR2 FQNEAQ (reference sequence).

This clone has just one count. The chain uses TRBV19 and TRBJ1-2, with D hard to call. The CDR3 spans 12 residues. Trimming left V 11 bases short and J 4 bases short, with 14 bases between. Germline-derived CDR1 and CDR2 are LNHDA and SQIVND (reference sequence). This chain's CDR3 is CAAGPLRYGYTF. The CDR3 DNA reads TGTGCCGCCGGTCCCCTCCGCTATGGCTACACCTTC. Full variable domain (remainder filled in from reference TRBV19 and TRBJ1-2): DGGITQSPKYLFRKEGQNVTLSCEQNLNHDAMYWYRQDPGQGLRLIYYSQIVNDFQKGDIAEGYSVSREKKESFPLTVTSAQKNPTAFYLCAAGPLRYGYTFGSGTRLTVV.

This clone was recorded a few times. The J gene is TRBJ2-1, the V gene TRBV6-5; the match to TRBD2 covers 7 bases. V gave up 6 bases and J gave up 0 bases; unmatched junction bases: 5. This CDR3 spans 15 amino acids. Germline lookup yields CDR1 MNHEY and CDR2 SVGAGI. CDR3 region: CASSLAVGSYNEQFF. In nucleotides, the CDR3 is TGTGCCAGCAGCCTAGCGGTCGGCTCCTACAATGAGCAGTTCTTC.

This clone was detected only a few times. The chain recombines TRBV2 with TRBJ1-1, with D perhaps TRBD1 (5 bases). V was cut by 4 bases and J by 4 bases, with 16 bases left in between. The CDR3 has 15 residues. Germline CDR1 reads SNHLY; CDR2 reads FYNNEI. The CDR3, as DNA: TGTGCCAGCAGTGGCGAGAGGGGACTGAGCACTGAAGCTTTCTTT. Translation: CASSGERGLSTEAFF.

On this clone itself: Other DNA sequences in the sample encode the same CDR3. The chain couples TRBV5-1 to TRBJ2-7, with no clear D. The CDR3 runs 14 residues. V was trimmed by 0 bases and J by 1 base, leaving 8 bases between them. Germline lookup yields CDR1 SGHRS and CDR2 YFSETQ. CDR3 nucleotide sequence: TGCGCCAGCAGCTTGGGGTCCGGGTCCTACGAGCAGTACTTC. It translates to CASSLGSGSYEQYF.

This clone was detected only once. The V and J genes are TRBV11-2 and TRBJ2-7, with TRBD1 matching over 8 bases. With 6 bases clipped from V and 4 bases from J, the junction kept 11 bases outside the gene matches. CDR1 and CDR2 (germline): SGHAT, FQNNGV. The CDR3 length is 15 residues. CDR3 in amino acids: CASSKDRGPTYEQYF. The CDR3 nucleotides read TGTGCCAGCAGTAAAGACAGGGGACCAACTTACGAGCAGTACTTC.

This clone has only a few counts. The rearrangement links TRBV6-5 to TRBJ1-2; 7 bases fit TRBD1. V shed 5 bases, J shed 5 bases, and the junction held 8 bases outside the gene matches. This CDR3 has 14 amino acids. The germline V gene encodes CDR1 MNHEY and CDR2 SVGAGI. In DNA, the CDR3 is TGTGCCAGCAGTGAAGAACCGACAGGGTATGGCTACACCTTC. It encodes CASSEEPTGYGYTF.